This T cell receptor beta chain was obtained from a study of T-cell reconstitution after alpha-beta-depleted transplantation in children. Study-wide findings and caveats: The authors attributed T-cell counts and diversity one year after transplant mostly to newly produced T cells. Reportedly, alpha-beta T cells present about two months post-transplant originated from several hundred expanded clones of graft origin. For some patients, TCRbeta diversity was high at day 60 because of recipient T cells and thymic progenitors that survived.

The CDR3 is made up of 17 amino acids. This clonotype was seen a handful of times. Antigen specificity is unknown. Researchers prepared the TCRbeta library using unique molecular identifiers, the study reports. TCRdb recomputed calls from the PCR reads with MiXCR, one row per CDR3 protein. This repertoire shows about 540,000 distinct CDR3 sequences, around 27% found once; its top ten account for about 35%. The chain carries TRBV21-1 and TRBJ2-3; the D call of TRBD1 is as the table states it, not checked on the DNA. TRBV21-1 is deemed a pseudogene. This sample comprised PBMCs, obtained before TCRalphabeta/CD19-depleted stem cell transplant. The sequence was collected from a boy under two years old with Wiskott-Aldrich syndrome, due to receive a stem cell transplant. CDR3 in DNA: TGTGCCAGCAGCAAAGGAAAACGGGACCCTAGCACAGATACGCAGTATTTT. It specifies CASSKGKRDPSTDTQYF.